These T cell receptor beta chains were read from a single sample in a study of vaccination and CD4 T cells after COVID-19. No cognate antigen is known for these TCRs. TCRdb recomputed calls from the PCR reads with MiXCR, one row per CDR3 protein. The top ten clones hold 20% to 25% of a sample with some 10,000 distinct CDR3 sequences, about 50% of them seen once. Sequenced sample: CD4+ T cells from blood, cultured in vitro. Receptors originate from a human donor who had recovered from COVID-19. CDR3s include the opening cysteine and the closing phenylalanine or tryptophan.

V,J,CDR3
TRBV20-1,TRBJ1-2,CSARVEDRVTSGYTF
TRBV23-1,TRBJ1-5,CASRDRSFYSNQPQHF
TRBV7-9,TRBJ2-4,CASSSYRLAAKNIQYF
TRBV4-3,TRBJ1-3,CASSPPGTGNTIYF
TRBV7-2,TRBJ2-7,CASSLFQSEQYF
TRBV6-1,TRBJ1-5,CASSEEGWGNQPQHF
TRBV11-1,TRBJ1-2,CASSQERPGPTYYGYTF
TRBV20-1,TRBJ2-7,CSAREETDHYEQYF
TRBV5-1,TRBJ2-2,CASSEDRPNTGELFF
TRBV19,TRBJ2-3,CASSISGHPTDTQYF
TRBV11-2,TRBJ2-7,CASSALGGATYEQYF
TRBV2,TRBJ1-1,CASSERDRPNTEAFF
TRBV30,TRBJ1-2,CAWTAGTYYGYTF
TRBV6-5,TRBJ2-1,CASSYVGLGSYNEQFF
TRBV5-4,TRBJ2-7,CASSPFTASYEQYF
TRBV27,TRBJ1-2,CASSPWMEAGYYGYTF
TRBV11-2,TRBJ2-3,CASSTFGTPGTRTTTDTQYF
TRBV20-1,TRBJ1-1,CSAGGQGTEAFF
TRBV10-3,TRBJ2-5,CAISRLAGQETQYF
TRBV19,TRBJ1-5,CASSIVPGTSNQPQHF
TRBV2,TRBJ2-3,CASNSGGTDTQYF
TRBV20-1,TRBJ2-3,CSASTTSGGPDTQYF
TRBV21-1,TRBJ2-3,CASSTFKVRGEHGPQGADTQYF
TRBV5-4,TRBJ2-3,CASSFGGGPTDTQYF
TRBV20-1,TRBJ1-2,CSARIRANYGYTF
TRBV19,TRBJ1-2,CASSRGQGIYGYTF
TRBV20-1,TRBJ1-5,CSAGGQGPPLNNQPQHF
TRBV6-5,TRBJ2-2,CASSYRSIRDRLLSANTGELFF
TRBV7-9,TRBJ1-5,CASSLDAGNQPQHF
TRBV30,TRBJ2-2,CAWTRDRGNGELFF
TRBV12-5,TRBJ1-2,CASGTTGGYGYTF
TRBV12-3/TRBV12-4,TRBJ2-2,CASSFGTGDTGELFF
TRBV7-9,TRBJ1-1,CASSSPQGTTEAFF